These 31 T cell receptor beta chains were all obtained from the same sample, sequenced in a study of blood T cell repertoires in COVID-19 (TCRdb year 2020). Receptors were amplified or captured by the immunoSEQ multiplex PCR assay. TCRdb took this table from immuneACCESS and kept in-frame rearrangements with V and J called. Such tables lack part of the clones; where checked against another copy, unresolved V genes explain under half of the gap, and the rest is unexplained. In all, the sample holds around 280,000 clones, and approximately 83% of those were seen once. Around 2.1% of the sample belongs to the ten largest clones. The source material was peripheral blood. The receptors come from a woman aged 30 to 39 who had recovered from COVID-19.

The chain joins TRBV7-3 to TRBJ1-2; 8 bases are shared with TRBD1. J lost 3 bases, V lost 5 bases, and 2 bases had no gene match. The CDR3 sequence is 13 residues long. Germline CDR1 is SGHTA and CDR2 is FQGTGA. The CDR3 spells CASSETGDYGYTF. CDR3 sequence (DNA): TGTGCCAGCAGCGAGACAGGGGACTATGGCTACACCTTC. Using reference TRBV7-3 and TRBJ1-2 for the parts outside the CDR3, the full variable domain is GAGVSQTPSNKVTEKGKYVELRCDPISGHTALYWYRQSLGQGPEFLIYFQGTGAADDSGLPNDRFFAVRPEGSVSTLKIQRTERGDSAVYLCASSETGDYGYTFGSGTRLTVV.

The chain employs TRBV30 and TRBJ1-2; no firm D call. V was pared by 7 bases and J by 4 bases, with 22 bases between. CDR3 length equals 15 residues. CDR1 is GTSNPN, CDR2 SVGIG, per germline (reference sequence). CDR3 coding DNA: TGTGCCTTGGAGAAGCGGGAGGGCGGTTTCTATGGCTACACCTTC. As protein: CALEKREGGFYGYTF.

The V call is TRBV19, the J call TRBJ1-1, with D possibly TRBD1 on 6 matching bases. CDR1 is LNHDA and CDR2 is SQIVND in the germline V gene (reference sequence). CDR3 length: 16 amino acids. With 5 bases removed from V and 1 base from J, the gap between germline ends came to 17 bases. The CDR3 here is CASSHGTGRGNTEAFF. Written as DNA, the CDR3 is TGTGCCAGTAGTCATGGTACAGGGCGCGGGAACACTGAAGCTTTCTTT.

The chain uses TRBV24-1 and TRBJ2-2, with D unresolved. Germline CDR1 KGHDR, CDR2 SFDVKD. The CDR3 covers 13 residues. V lost 3 bases and J lost 3, with 4 bases in between. CDR3 DNA sequence: TGTGCCACCAGTGATCTGTACACCGGGGAGCTGTTTTTT. This encodes CATSDLYTGELFF.

The J gene is TRBJ2-7, the V gene TRBV19; 9 nucleotides agree with TRBD2. The CDR3 runs to 14 residues. Germline assignment: CDR1 LNHDA and CDR2 SQIVND (reference sequence). With 6 bases clipped from V and 3 bases from J, the junction kept 6 bases outside the gene matches. This chain's CDR3 is CASSGTAGGYEQYF. The DNA for the CDR3 is TGTGCCAGTAGCGGGACAGCGGGGGGCTACGAGCAGTACTTC. Filled out from reference TRBV19 and TRBJ2-7, the complete variable domain reads DGGITQSPKYLFRKEGQNVTLSCEQNLNHDAMYWYRQDPGQGLRLIYYSQIVNDFQKGDIAEGYSVSREKKESFPLTVTSAQKNPTAFYLCASSGTAGGYEQYFGPGTRLTVT.

The V call is TRBV30, the J call TRBJ1-3; D uncertain. From germline, CDR1 is GTSNPN and CDR2 SVGIG (reference sequence). This CDR3 contains 13 residues. The ends were cut back, 4 bases at V and 0 bases at J, with 7 bases in the middle. CDR3 residues: CAWKGGSGNTIYF. The CDR3 nucleotides are TGTGCCTGGAAGGGAGGCTCTGGAAACACCATATATTTT.

The chain recombines TRBV5-4 with TRBJ1-2; a possible D gene is TRBD1 (5 bases). The V end lost 2 bases, the J end lost 0 bases, and 11 bases lay between the germline ends. The CDR3 is made up of 15 amino acids. In germline, CDR1 is SGHNT, CDR2 YYREEE (reference sequence). CDR3 region: CASSFRDRPNYGYTF. The DNA of the CDR3 is TGTGCCAGCAGCTTTCGTGACAGACCTAACTATGGCTACACCTTC.

This clone was seen more than once but under ten times. The chain recombines TRBV2 with TRBJ2-1; 10 bases are shared with TRBD1. With 0 bases clipped from V and 0 bases from J, the junction kept 14 bases outside the gene matches. The CDR3 has 21 residues. CDR1 and CDR2 from the germline V gene are SNHLY and FYNNEI. The CDR3, as DNA: TGTGCCAGCAGTGAAGCGCTTGGGGGACAGGGGCCCCCCAGCTCCTACAATGAGCAGTTCTTC. It encodes CASSEALGGQGPPSSYNEQFF.

This clone was seen a handful of times. V usage is TRBV14 and J usage is TRBJ2-1, with TRBD1 identical over 8 bases. Germline trimming cut 2 bases from V and 7 bases from J; bases unmatched to any gene: 13. There are 17 residues in the CDR3. CDR1 and CDR2 (germline): SGHDN, FVKESK. CDR3 in amino acids: CASSQRQGPPISNEQFF. CDR3 bases: TGTGCCAGCAGCCAAAGACAGGGGCCCCCGATAAGTAATGAGCAGTTCTTC. The full variable domain, rest sourced from reference TRBV14 and TRBJ2-1, is EAGVTQFPSHSVIEKGQTVTLRCDPISGHDNLYWYRRVMGKEIKFLLHFVKESKQDESGMPNNRFLAERTGGTYSTLKVQPAELEDSGVYFCASSQRQGPPISNEQFFGPGTRLTVL.

The chain is built from TRBV28 and TRBJ1-5; D is unclear. Germline V CDR1 and CDR2: MDHEN, SYDVKM. The germline V and J ends were trimmed by 4 bases and 2 bases, with 9 bases remaining between them. The CDR3 covers 14 residues. CDR3 bases: TGTGCCAGCAGTTACGGGTTAGGCAATCAGCCCCAGCATTTT. Protein: CASSYGLGNQPQHF.

The chain combines TRBV2 with TRBJ2-1; D perhaps matches TRBD1 (5 bases). Per the germline V gene, CDR1 is SNHLY and CDR2 is FYNNEI. The CDR3 is made up of 14 amino acids. Trimming removed 4 bases at V and 6 bases at J, with 13 bases between. The CDR3 here is CASSGGQGFNEQFF. CDR3 nucleotide sequence: TGTGCCAGCAGTGGCGGTCAGGGCTTCAATGAGCAGTTCTTC.

The V and J genes are TRBV19 and TRBJ2-2, with 8 bases identical to TRBD2. V lost 4 bases and J lost 8; bases outside the gene matches: 9. Looked up from germline, CDR1 is LNHDA and CDR2 is SQIVND (reference sequence). The CDR3 runs to 15 residues. The CDR3 protein is CASSSPGTSTGELFF. Written as DNA, the CDR3 is TGTGCCAGTAGTAGCCCCGGGACTAGTACTGGGGAGCTGTTTTTT.

This sequence joins TRBV11-2 and TRBJ2-7; D might be TRBD1 (6 bases). V lost 4 bases and J lost 6, with 13 bases in between. The CDR3 consists of 13 residues. CDR1 is SGHAT and CDR2 is FQNNGV in the germline V gene. This chain's CDR3 is CASSWDMPGEQYF. The CDR3, as DNA: TGTGCCAGCAGCTGGGACATGCCTGGCGAGCAGTACTTC. The entire variable domain, with the rest obtained from reference TRBV11-2 and TRBJ2-7, is as follows: EAGVAQSPRYKIIEKRQSVAFWCNPISGHATLYWYQQILGQGPKLLIQFQNNGVVDDSQLPKDRFSAERLKGVDSTLKIQPAKLEDSAVYLCASSWDMPGEQYFGPGTRLTVT.

This sequence joins TRBV11-2 and TRBJ2-3; the D gene is possibly TRBD1 (5 bases). Trimming took off 2 bases at V and 2 bases at J, with 11 bases between the two ends. The germline V gene has CDR1 SGHAT and CDR2 FQNNGV. There are 15 residues in the CDR3. The chain's CDR3 is CASSLTGGYTDTQYF. The CDR3 region has the DNA TGTGCCAGCAGCTTAACAGGTGGCTACACAGATACGCAGTATTTT.

The gene calls are TRBV6-5 and TRBJ2-7, with 8 bases aligning to TRBD1. The V gene's germline CDR1 is MNHEY and CDR2 SVGAGI. The V segment lost 1 base and the J segment 1 base; nucleotides outside the gene matches: 3. The CDR3 runs to 15 residues. The CDR3 DNA reads as TGTGCCAGCAGTTACTACCAGGGGGCGTCCTACGAGCAGTACTTC. This sequence encodes CASSYYQGASYEQYF.

The rearrangement uses TRBV7-2 and TRBJ2-7, with 7 bases matching TRBD1. CDR3 length: 14 amino acids. Germline V gene lookup returns CDR1 SGHTA and CDR2 FQGNSA. Trimming at V came to 2 bases and at J to 5 bases, leaving 6 bases not matched to a gene. CDR3 nucleotides: TGTGCCAGCAGCTTAAACAGGGGTGGCAACGAGCAGTACTTC. Protein sequence: CASSLNRGGNEQYF.

The chain links TRBV2 to TRBJ2-1, with D maybe TRBD2 (5 bases). The CDR3 consists of 13 residues. Deletions cut 6 bases from V and 6 bases from J, with 12 bases between. Germline-derived CDR1 and CDR2 are SNHLY and FYNNEI. CDR3 sequence reads: CASRDYTSNEQFF. The CDR3 DNA reads TGTGCCAGCAGAGACTACACTAGCAATGAGCAGTTCTTC.

The chain recombines TRBV5-1 with TRBJ1-2, with D hard to call. V was pared by 0 bases and J by 9 bases, with 15 bases between. The CDR3 spans 14 residues. Germline-derived CDR1 and CDR2 are SGHRS and YFSETQ. DNA of the CDR3: TGCGCCAGCAGCTTGGACGGGCATGCGGGCAGCTACACCTTC. It specifies CASSLDGHAGSYTF.

The table lists this clone with a count of one. CDR3 DNA sequence: TGTGCCAGCAGATCAGGGAACACTGAAGCTTTCTTT. It encodes CASRSGNTEAFF. The chain carries TRBV13 and TRBJ1-1; no clear D. The CDR3 is 12 residues long. V shed 6 bases and J shed 1 base, with 6 bases lying between them. In germline, CDR1 is PRHDT, CDR2 FYEKMQ (reference sequence).

This clone showed up just a few times. This sequence joins TRBV10-3 and TRBJ1-5; D is ambiguous. This CDR3 is 13 amino acids long. The V gene lost 3 bases and the J gene lost 2 bases, with 5 bases spanning the gap. Germline lookup yields CDR1 ENHRY and CDR2 SYGVKD. The CDR3 nucleotides are TGTGCCATCAGTGAACTGCGCAATCAGCCCCAGCATTTT. Translated, it gives CAISELRNQPQHF.

This chain links TRBV14 with TRBJ2-7; the match to TRBD2 covers 8 bases. The germline V gene has CDR1 SGHDN and CDR2 FVKESK. V trimming: 3 bases; J trimming: 0 bases; junction bases outside the gene matches: 7. The CDR3 has 16 residues. The CDR3 nucleotides are TGTGCCAGCAGCCATGCCCCGGGACTAGGCTCCTACGAGCAGTACTTC. This codes for CASSHAPGLGSYEQYF.

The chain combines TRBV5-4 with TRBJ2-7, with TRBD1 matching 11 bases. The CDR3 runs 17 residues. Looked up from germline, CDR1 is SGHNT and CDR2 is YYREEE (reference sequence). V was pared by 0 bases and J by 5 bases, with 10 bases of the junction left unmatched. CDR3 nucleotide sequence: TGTGCCAGCAGCTTGGGGACAGGGGGCGCGATGCTGAACGAGCAGTACTTC. Amino acids: CASSLGTGGAMLNEQYF. The full variable domain, with the rest looked up from reference TRBV5-4 and TRBJ2-7, is ETGVTQSPTHLIKTRGQQVTLRCSSQSGHNTVSWYQQALGQGPQFIFQYYREEENGRGNFPPRFSGLQFPNYSSELNVNALELDDSALYLCASSLGTGGAMLNEQYFGPGTRLTVT.

The chain is built from TRBV19 and TRBJ1-1; D gene unclear. The germline V gene has CDR1 LNHDA and CDR2 SQIVND (reference sequence). Trimming removed 7 bases at V and 1 base at J, with 10 bases between. This CDR3 contains 13 residues. The CDR3 nucleotides are TGTGCCAGTAAATTTGGAGGGAACACTGAAGCTTTCTTT. This gives the protein CASKFGGNTEAFF. Using reference TRBV19 and TRBJ1-1 for the parts outside the CDR3, the full variable domain is DGGITQSPKYLFRKEGQNVTLSCEQNLNHDAMYWYRQDPGQGLRLIYYSQIVNDFQKGDIAEGYSVSREKKESFPLTVTSAQKNPTAFYLCASKFGGNTEAFFGQGTRLTVV.

This clone came up a few times. CDR3: CASSSGLALTYEQYF. The CDR3 coding sequence is TGCGCCAGCAGCTCGGGACTAGCTCTTACCTACGAGCAGTACTTC. The chain carries TRBV5-1 and TRBJ2-7; 9 positions match TRBD2. Trimming at V came to 3 bases and at J to 2 bases, leaving 6 bases not matched to a gene. Per germline, CDR1 SGHRS and CDR2 YFSETQ. There are 15 residues in the CDR3.

The V call is TRBV27, the J call TRBJ1-4; D ambiguous. V lost 1 base and J lost 7, with 4 bases in between. CDR1 and CDR2 (germline): MNHEY, SMNVEV (reference sequence). This CDR3 region has 12 residues. The CDR3 spells CASSLYGEKLFF. CDR3 sequence (DNA): TGTGCCAGCAGTTTATACGGTGAAAAACTGTTTTTT.

The chain has TRBV11-2 and TRBJ1-2; 7 positions agree with TRBD1. Germline CDR1 is SGHAT and CDR2 is FQNNGV. The V and J ends lost 1 base and 10 bases, in that order; junction bases with no gene match: 9. This CDR3 is built from 14 residues. The CDR3 DNA reads TGTGCCAGCAGCTTAGGAGTAGGGACAGTCATCTACACCTTC. This gives the protein CASSLGVGTVIYTF.

The V and J genes are TRBV7-2 and TRBJ2-1, with TRBD2 matching over 10 bases. The CDR3 is made up of 15 amino acids. Germline-derived CDR1 and CDR2 are SGHTA and FQGNSA. V dropped 4 bases and J dropped 6; count of bases not matched to a gene: 6. The CDR3 loop is CASSSTGTSVNEQFF. In DNA form, the CDR3 reads TGTGCCAGCAGCTCGACCGGGACTAGCGTCAATGAGCAGTTCTTC.

The V call is TRBV6-5, the J call TRBJ1-1; D might be TRBD1 (5 bases). CDR1 is MNHEY and CDR2 is SVGAGI in the germline V gene. V was clipped by 7 bases and J by 5 bases, with 17 bases between them. This CDR3 comprises 14 residues. The CDR3 DNA sequence: TGTGCCAGCACCCCCGCCGGGGGGGGTACTGAAGCTTTCTTT. Protein: CASTPAGGGTEAFF.

The gene calls are TRBV7-9 and TRBJ1-4, with 12 bases lining up with TRBD1. The V gene's germline CDR1 is SEHNR and CDR2 FQNEAQ (reference sequence). Trimming removed 3 bases from V and 5 bases from J; junction bases left unmatched: 1. The CDR3 is 15 residues long. The CDR3 bases are TGTGCCAGCAGCTTGGGGACAGGGGGCAATGAAAAACTGTTTTTT. Protein product: CASSLGTGGNEKLFF.

This chain uses TRBV2 with TRBJ2-2; 8 positions agree with TRBD1. The length of the CDR3 is 15 residues. The V and J ends lost 7 bases and 3 bases, in that order; junction bases with no gene match: 7. Germline assignment: CDR1 SNHLY and CDR2 FYNNEI. CDR3 nucleotide sequence: TGTGCCAGCACCGCCGACAGGGGAGACACCGGGGAGCTGTTTTTT. This translates into CASTADRGDTGELFF.

The gene calls are TRBV10-2 and TRBJ2-7; 11 bases align to TRBD2. V lost 4 bases and J lost 4; bases outside the gene matches: 6. This CDR3 has 15 amino acids. Germline loops: CDR1 WSHSY, CDR2 SAAADI. As DNA, the CDR3 is TGCGCCAGCAGTGCCGCGACTAGCGGGATTTACGAGCAGTACTTC. Translating gives CASSAATSGIYEQYF.